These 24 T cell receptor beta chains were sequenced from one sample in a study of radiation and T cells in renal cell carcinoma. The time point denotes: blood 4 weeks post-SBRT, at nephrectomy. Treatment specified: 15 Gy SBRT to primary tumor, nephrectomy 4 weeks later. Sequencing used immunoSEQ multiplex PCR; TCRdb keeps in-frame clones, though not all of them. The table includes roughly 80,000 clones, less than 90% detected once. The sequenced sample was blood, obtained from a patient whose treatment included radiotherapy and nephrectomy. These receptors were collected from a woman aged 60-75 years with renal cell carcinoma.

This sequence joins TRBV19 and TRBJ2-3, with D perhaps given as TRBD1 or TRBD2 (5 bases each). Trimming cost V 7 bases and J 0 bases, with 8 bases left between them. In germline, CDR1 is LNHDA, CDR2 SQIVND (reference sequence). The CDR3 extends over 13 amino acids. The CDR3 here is CASNGGSTDTQYF. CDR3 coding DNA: TGTGCCAGTAATGGGGGAAGCACAGATACGCAGTATTTT. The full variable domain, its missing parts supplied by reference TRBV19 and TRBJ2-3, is DGGITQSPKYLFRKEGQNVTLSCEQNLNHDAMYWYRQDPGQGLRLIYYSQIVNDFQKGDIAEGYSVSREKKESFPLTVTSAQKNPTAFYLCASNGGSTDTQYFGPGTRLTVL.

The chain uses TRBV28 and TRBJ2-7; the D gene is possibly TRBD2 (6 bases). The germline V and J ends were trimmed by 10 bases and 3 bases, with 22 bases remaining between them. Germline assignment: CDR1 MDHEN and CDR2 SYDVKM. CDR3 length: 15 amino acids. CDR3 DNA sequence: TGTGCCACCATACCCTCCGGGGGAGTGGGCTACGAGCAGTACTTC. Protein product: CATIPSGGVGYEQYF.

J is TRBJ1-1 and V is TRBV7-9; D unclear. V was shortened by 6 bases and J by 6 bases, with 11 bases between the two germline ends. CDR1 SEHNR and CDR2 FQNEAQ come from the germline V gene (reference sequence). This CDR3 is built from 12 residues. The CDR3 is CASRGSGPEAFF. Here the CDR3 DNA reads TGTGCCAGCAGAGGATCCGGCCCTGAAGCTTTCTTT.

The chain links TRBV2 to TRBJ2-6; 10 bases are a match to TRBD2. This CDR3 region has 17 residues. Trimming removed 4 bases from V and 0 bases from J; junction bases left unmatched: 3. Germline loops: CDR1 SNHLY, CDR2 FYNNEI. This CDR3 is CASSGLAGDSGANVLTF. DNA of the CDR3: TGTGCCAGCAGTGGGCTAGCGGGAGACTCTGGGGCCAACGTCCTGACTTTC.

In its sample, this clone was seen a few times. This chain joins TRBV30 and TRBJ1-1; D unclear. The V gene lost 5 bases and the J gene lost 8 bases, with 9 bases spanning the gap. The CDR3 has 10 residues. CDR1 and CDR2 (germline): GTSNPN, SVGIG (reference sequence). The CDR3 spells CAWGSREAFF. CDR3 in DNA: TGTGCCTGGGGTTCCAGGGAAGCTTTCTTT.

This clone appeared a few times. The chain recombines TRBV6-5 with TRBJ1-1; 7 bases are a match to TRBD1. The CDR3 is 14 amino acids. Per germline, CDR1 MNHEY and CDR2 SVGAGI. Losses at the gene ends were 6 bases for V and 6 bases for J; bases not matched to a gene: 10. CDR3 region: CASRPTGSRAEAFF. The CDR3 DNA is TGTGCCAGCAGACCGACAGGGAGCCGGGCTGAAGCTTTCTTT.

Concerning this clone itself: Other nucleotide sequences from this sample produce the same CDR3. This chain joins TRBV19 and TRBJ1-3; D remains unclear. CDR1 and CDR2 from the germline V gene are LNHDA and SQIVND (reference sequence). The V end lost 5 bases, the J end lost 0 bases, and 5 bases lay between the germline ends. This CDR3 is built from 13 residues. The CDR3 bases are TGTGCCAGTAGTCTTAACTCTGGAAACACCATATATTTT. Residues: CASSLNSGNTIYF.

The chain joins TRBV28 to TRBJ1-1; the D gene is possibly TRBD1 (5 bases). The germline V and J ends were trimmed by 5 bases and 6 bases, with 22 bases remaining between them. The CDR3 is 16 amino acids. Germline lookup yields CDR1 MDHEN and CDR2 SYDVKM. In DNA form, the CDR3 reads TGTGCCAGCAGTAAGTTTAGATGGGGCGGTTGGGCTGAAGCTTTCTTT. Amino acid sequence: CASSKFRWGGWAEAFF.

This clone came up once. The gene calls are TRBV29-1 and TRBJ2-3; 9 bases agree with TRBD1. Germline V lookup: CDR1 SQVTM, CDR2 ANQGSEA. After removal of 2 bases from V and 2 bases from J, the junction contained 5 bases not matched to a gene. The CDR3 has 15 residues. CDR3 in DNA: TGCAGCGTTGAAACCACAGGGGGCGCCACAGATACGCAGTATTTT. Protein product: CSVETTGGATDTQYF.

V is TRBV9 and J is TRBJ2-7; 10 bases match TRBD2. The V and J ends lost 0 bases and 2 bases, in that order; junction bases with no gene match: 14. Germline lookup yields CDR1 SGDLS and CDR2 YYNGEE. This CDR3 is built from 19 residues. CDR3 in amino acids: CASSVESSEEAGGTYEQYF. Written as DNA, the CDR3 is TGTGCCAGCAGCGTAGAGTCATCTGAGGAAGCGGGAGGGACCTACGAGCAGTACTTC.

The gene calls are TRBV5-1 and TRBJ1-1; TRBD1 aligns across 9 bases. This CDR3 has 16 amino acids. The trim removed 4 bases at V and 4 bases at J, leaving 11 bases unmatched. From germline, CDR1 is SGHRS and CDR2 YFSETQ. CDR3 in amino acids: CASSPGQGSLFTEAFF. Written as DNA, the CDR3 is TGCGCCAGCAGCCCGGGACAGGGTAGTTTGTTCACTGAAGCTTTCTTT.

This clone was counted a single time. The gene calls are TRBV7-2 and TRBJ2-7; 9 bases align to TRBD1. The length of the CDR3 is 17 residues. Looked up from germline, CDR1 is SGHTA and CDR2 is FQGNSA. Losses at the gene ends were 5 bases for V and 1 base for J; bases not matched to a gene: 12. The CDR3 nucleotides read TGTGCCAGCAGCGAAGAGGGACAGGGATTTAGGTCCTACGAGCAGTACTTC. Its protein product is CASSEEGQGFRSYEQYF.

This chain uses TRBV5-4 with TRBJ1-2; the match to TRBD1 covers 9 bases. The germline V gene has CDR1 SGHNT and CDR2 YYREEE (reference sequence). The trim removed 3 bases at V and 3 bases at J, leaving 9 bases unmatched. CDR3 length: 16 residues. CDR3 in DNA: TGTGCCAGCAGCTCCACTATAAGGACAGGGGACTATGGCTACACCTTC. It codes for CASSSTIRTGDYGYTF.

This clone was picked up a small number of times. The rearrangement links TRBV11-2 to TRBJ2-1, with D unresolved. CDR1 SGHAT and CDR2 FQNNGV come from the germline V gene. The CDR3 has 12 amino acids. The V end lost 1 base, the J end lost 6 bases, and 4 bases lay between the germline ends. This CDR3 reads CASSLVGNEQFF. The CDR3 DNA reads TGTGCCAGCAGCTTAGTGGGCAATGAGCAGTTCTTC.

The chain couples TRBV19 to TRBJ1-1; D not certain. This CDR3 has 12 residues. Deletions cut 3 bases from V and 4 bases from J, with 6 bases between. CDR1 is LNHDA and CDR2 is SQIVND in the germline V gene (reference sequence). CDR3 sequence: CASSMVGTEAFF. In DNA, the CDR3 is TGTGCCAGTAGTATGGTTGGCACTGAAGCTTTCTTT.

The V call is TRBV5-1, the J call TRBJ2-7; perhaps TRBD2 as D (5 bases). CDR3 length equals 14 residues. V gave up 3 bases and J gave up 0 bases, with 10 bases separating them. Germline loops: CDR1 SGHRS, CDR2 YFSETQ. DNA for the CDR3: TGCGCCAGCAGCTCCGAAGGACTCTCCTACGAGCAGTACTTC. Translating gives CASSSEGLSYEQYF.

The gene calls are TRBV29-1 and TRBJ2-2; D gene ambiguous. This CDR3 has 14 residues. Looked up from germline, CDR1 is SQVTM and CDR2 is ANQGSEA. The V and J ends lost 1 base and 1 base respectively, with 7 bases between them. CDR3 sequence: CSVEGGGNTGELFF. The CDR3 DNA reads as TGCAGCGTTGAAGGGGGTGGGAACACCGGGGAGCTGTTTTTT.

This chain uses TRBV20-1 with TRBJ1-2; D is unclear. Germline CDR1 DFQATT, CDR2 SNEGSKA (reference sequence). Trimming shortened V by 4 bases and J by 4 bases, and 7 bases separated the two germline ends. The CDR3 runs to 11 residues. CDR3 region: CSAKVAYGYTF. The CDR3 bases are TGCAGTGCTAAAGTAGCCTATGGCTACACCTTC.

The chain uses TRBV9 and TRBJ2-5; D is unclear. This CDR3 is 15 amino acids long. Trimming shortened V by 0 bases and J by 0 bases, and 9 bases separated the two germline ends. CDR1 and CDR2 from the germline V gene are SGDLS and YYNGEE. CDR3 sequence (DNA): TGTGCCAGCAGCGTAGACATCCATGACCAAGAGACCCAGTACTTC. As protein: CASSVDIHDQETQYF. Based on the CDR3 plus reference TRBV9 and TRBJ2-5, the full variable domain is DSGVTQTPKHLITATGQRVTLRCSPRSGDLSVYWYQQSLDQGLQFLIQYYNGEERAKGNILERFSAQQFPDLHSELNLSSLELGDSALYFCASSVDIHDQETQYFGPGTRLLVL.

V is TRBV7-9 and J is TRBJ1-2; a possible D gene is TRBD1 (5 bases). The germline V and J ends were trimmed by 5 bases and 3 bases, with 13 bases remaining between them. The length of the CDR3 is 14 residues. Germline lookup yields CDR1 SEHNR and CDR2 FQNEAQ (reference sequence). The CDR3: CASSPQGLDYGYTF. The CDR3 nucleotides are TGTGCCAGCAGCCCCCAGGGTCTGGACTATGGCTACACCTTC. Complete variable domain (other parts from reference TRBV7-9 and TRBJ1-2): DTGVSQNPRHKITKRGQNVTFRCDPISEHNRLYWYRQTLGQGPEFLTYFQNEAQLEKSRLLSDRFSAERPKGSFSTLEIQRTEQGDSAMYLCASSPQGLDYGYTFGSGTRLTVV.

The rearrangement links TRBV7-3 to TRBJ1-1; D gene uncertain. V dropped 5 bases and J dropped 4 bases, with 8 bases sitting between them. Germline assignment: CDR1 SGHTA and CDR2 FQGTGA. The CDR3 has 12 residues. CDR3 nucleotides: TGTGCCAGCAGCCCAGGAGGCACTGAAGCTTTCTTT. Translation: CASSPGGTEAFF.

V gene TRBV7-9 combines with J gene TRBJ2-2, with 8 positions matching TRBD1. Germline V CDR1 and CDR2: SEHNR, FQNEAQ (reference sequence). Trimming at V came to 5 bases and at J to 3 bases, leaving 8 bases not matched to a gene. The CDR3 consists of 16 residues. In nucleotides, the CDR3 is TGTGCCAGCAGCCCCAAGGACAGGGCCGACACCGGGGAGCTGTTTTTT. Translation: CASSPKDRADTGELFF. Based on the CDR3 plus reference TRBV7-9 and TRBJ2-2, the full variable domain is DTGVSQNPRHKITKRGQNVTFRCDPISEHNRLYWYRQTLGQGPEFLTYFQNEAQLEKSRLLSDRFSAERPKGSFSTLEIQRTEQGDSAMYLCASSPKDRADTGELFFGEGSRLTVL.

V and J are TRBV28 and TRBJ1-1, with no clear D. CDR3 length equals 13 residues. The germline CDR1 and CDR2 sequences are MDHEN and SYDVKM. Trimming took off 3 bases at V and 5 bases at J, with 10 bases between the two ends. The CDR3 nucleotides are TGTGCCAGCAGTTTGGGGTTAGGGACTGAAGCTTTCTTT. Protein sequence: CASSLGLGTEAFF.

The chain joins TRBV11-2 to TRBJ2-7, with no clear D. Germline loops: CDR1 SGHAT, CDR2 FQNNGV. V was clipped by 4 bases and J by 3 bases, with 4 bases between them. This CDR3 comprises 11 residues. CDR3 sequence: CASSSYYEQYF. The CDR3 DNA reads TGTGCCAGCAGCTCGTACTACGAGCAGTACTTC.